This TCR beta chain was captured in a study of T cell repertoires in cytomegalovirus infection (dated by TCRdb to between 2017 and 2020). Study-level background: Peptide stimulations targeted recently identified HLA-C-restricted CMV epitopes, whose presentation resists viral immunomodulation, together with well-studied HLA-B-restricted epitopes. The HLA type of each donor mattered for the analysis, because public TCR beta signatures pointed to carriage of CMV infection along with the matching HLA type.

The CDR3 holds 16 amino acids from the cysteine to the phenylalanine. CDR3 DNA is the only sequence kept; it has 48 bases, read in frame from the first base. In the germline V gene (reference sequence), CDR1 corresponds to SEHNR and CDR2 to FQNEAQ. V and J are trimmed by 7 bases and 1 base, and the gene matches miss 5 bases of the junction. Results the study describes overall, beyond this receptor: The ex vivo response was dominated by HLA-C-restricted CMV-specific TCR beta clonotypes, and the single most frequent clonotype in two of eight donors was supplied by these HLA-C-restricted clonotypes. Cumulative frequency of public TCR beta family members discriminated carriers of CMV infection plus the relevant HLA type in this cohort and an independent approximately 370-donor cohort.

Read against the paper, the sample's treatment or condition label means: in vitro stimulation with specific CMV peptide epitopes to enrich CMV-specific T cells. Sequencing relied on an Illumina HiSeq 1500. TCRdb passed the public sequencing reads through fastp at Q25 and MiXCR, retaining productive beta sequences. Entries are consolidated by CDR3 protein sequence, retaining the most common genes and DNA. This sample comprises 150,000 or so distinct CDR3 sequences, roughly a fifth of them detected only once. Under 30% of the sample belongs to the ten largest clones. This clonotype has ten or more counts. The antigen it binds to is not known. Within one base of it there is no much larger clone, and no base qualities were kept.

The chain is assembled from TRBV7-9 and TRBJ1-3; 12 central nucleotides agree with TRBD1. Sequenced here: CD8+ T cells from cultured PBMCs, sampled from culture after CMV antigen stimulation. The receptor comes from a human donor in good health (CMV status not recorded). Some clones in this sample may be carry-over from other donors' samples. Read as DNA, the sequence is TGTGCCAGCAATAGGGACAGGGGGCAATCTGGAAACACCATATATTTT. It is translated as CASNRDRGQSGNTIYF.